A selection of T cell receptor beta chains follows, all from one sample in a study of cytomegalovirus exposure and HLA in healthy donors. Clones were sequenced by immunoSEQ multiplex PCR, and TCRdb holds only the in-frame ones, with some missing. There are 150,000 to 200,000 clones in the sample; roughly 80% occur only once, and less than 8.5% lies in the top ten. Sequenced sample: PBMCs. The receptors were gathered from a young man in good health and CMV-seropositive. Each CDR3 is given with its conserved first and last residue. Each record gives: clone size, D gene, CDR3 length, V gene, J gene, CDR3 DNA, CDR3 protein. The D gene is left open where the match is weak. Only part of the rows carry a size: once, few, many, or a class if the clone is expanded.

-	-	14	TRBV30	TRBJ2-2	TGTGCCTGGAGTGTACTGGCGGAGACCGGGGAGCTGTTTTTT	CAWSVLAETGELFF
once	-	15	TRBV5-1	TRBJ1-1	TGCGCCAGCAGCTTGGGTTCGGGGATGAACACTGAAGCTTTCTTT	CASSLGSGMNTEAFF
-	TRBD1	15	TRBV9	TRBJ2-7	TGTGCCAGCAGCGTCGGACAGGGTTTATCCTACGAGCAGTACTTC	CASSVGQGLSYEQYF
-	TRBD1	13	TRBV11-2	TRBJ2-4	TGTGCCAGCAGCTTAGGACAGGGAAACATTCAGTACTTC	CASSLGQGNIQYF
-	-	14	TRBV19	TRBJ1-2	TGTGCCAGTAGTACCCGGACAGATGGCTATGGCTACACCTTC	CASSTRTDGYGYTF
-	-	16	TRBV5-4	TRBJ2-7	TGTGCCAGCAGCACGAGCTCCGGGACACAGTCCTACGAGCAGTACTTC	CASSTSSGTQSYEQYF
once	TRBD1	14	TRBV7-8	TRBJ2-3	TGTGCCAGCAGCATGGACAGGGGGAGGGATACGCAGTATTTT	CASSMDRGRDTQYF
few	-	13	TRBV30	TRBJ1-1	TGTGCCTGGAGTGGAAGCGAACTCACTGAAGCTTTCTTT	CAWSGSELTEAFF
-	TRBD2	16	TRBV6-5	TRBJ2-7	TGTGCCAGCAGTTACTCGGGTGGGGCTAGCGGCGACGAGCAGTACTTC	CASSYSGGASGDEQYF
-	-	15	TRBV29-1	TRBJ2-7	TGCAGCGCAGCCGAACAGCAACTCCCCGGCTACGAGCAGTACTTC	CSAAEQQLPGYEQYF
once	-	13	TRBV9	TRBJ1-1	TGTGCCAGCAGCGTAGTGGAGGTTTATGAAGCTTTCTTT	CASSVVEVYEAFF
-	-	16	TRBV27	TRBJ2-7	TGTGCCAGCAGTCATCCTAGCAGAGGGAGCTCCTACGAGCAGTACTTC	CASSHPSRGSSYEQYF
-	-	18	TRBV7-2	TRBJ1-4	TGTGCCAGCAGCTTAGTAGCGCGGGGCCAAATCGGAGGTGAAAAACTGTTTTTT	CASSLVARGQIGGEKLFF
-	-	13	TRBV2	TRBJ1-2	TGTGCCAGCAGTGAAATCCAGGCCTATGGCTACACCTTC	CASSEIQAYGYTF
-	-	13	TRBV9	TRBJ2-1	TGTGCCAGCAGTGCTAGTTCCTACAATGAGCAGTTCTTC	CASSASSYNEQFF
-	TRBD1	14	TRBV19	TRBJ2-3	TGTGCCAGTAACCCGACAGGGGGTACAGATACGCAGTATTTT	CASNPTGGTDTQYF
-	-	12	TRBV6-5	TRBJ1-1	TGTGCCAGCAGTAAGGGGTGGACTGAAGCTTTCTTT	CASSKGWTEAFF
-	-	16	TRBV9	TRBJ2-5	TGTGCCAGCAGCGTAGGAGGGGGAGCGGCCCAAGAGACCCAGTACTTC	CASSVGGGAAQETQYF
-	-	14	TRBV18	TRBJ2-7	TGTGCCAGCTCATCCGGACAGACCCACTACGAGCAGTACTTC	CASSSGQTHYEQYF
-	TRBD2	15	TRBV7-2	TRBJ2-7	TGTGCCAGCAGCTTGCGACTAGCGGGAGGTGTCGAGCAGTACTTC	CASSLRLAGGVEQYF
-	-	14	TRBV6-1	TRBJ2-7	TGTGCCAGCAGCATGGACAGAGTCTCCTACGAGCAGTACTTC	CASSMDRVSYEQYF
-	-	11	TRBV6-5	TRBJ2-7	TGTGCCAGCAGTTCAGTCTACGAGCAGTACTTC	CASSSVYEQYF
-	-	15	TRBV7-6	TRBJ2-7	TGTGCCAGCAGCTTAGCGTGGCCTCAATCCTACGAGCAGTACTTC	CASSLAWPQSYEQYF
-	-	15	TRBV5-1	TRBJ2-5	TGCGCCAGCAGCTTGACAGGGAAGGTGGGAGAGACCCAGTACTTC	CASSLTGKVGETQYF
once	-	12	TRBV30	TRBJ2-2	TGTGCCTGGGACAGCCACACCGGGGAGCTGTTTTTT	CAWDSHTGELFF
-	-	12	TRBV28	TRBJ2-7	TGTGCCAGCAGTGAACAGAACTACGAGCAGTACTTC	CASSEQNYEQYF
-	TRBD1	14	TRBV7-9	TRBJ1-2	TGTGCCAGCAGCTCGGGACAGACAAACTATGGCTACACCTTC	CASSSGQTNYGYTF
-	TRBD1	15	TRBV7-8	TRBJ1-3	TGTGCCAGCAGCCAGACAGGGGTTTCAGCAAACACCATATATTTT	CASSQTGVSANTIYF
-	TRBD1	14	TRBV10-3	TRBJ1-1	TGTGCCATCAGTAACAGGGGAGGAGGCACTGAAGCTTTCTTT	CAISNRGGGTEAFF
-	-	18	TRBV5-1	TRBJ2-1	TGCGCCAGCAGCTTTCCCATTATGGGCCGAATCTCCTACAATGAGCAGTTCTTC	CASSFPIMGRISYNEQFF
once	TRBD1	14	TRBV7-8	TRBJ1-1	TGTGCCAGCAGTCTCGGGGACAGGGAAGTCGGAGCTTTCTTT	CASSLGDREVGAFF
-	-	17	TRBV4-2	TRBJ1-5	TGTGCCAGCAGCCAAGGTGTGGCGGATAATAGCAATCAGCCCCAGCATTTT	CASSQGVADNSNQPQHF
-	-	11	TRBV28	TRBJ2-5	TGTGCCTGTCAGCGGCAAGAGACCCAGTACTTC	CACQRQETQYF
once	-	13	TRBV7-9	TRBJ1-2	TGTGCCAGCAGCGCCTTTTCAGGGTATGGCTACACCTTC	CASSAFSGYGYTF
-	TRBD1	14	TRBV6-1	TRBJ2-7	TGTGCCAGCAGTGAAGCGGACAGGTGGGACGAGCAGTACTTC	CASSEADRWDEQYF
-	TRBD2	18	TRBV25-1	TRBJ2-3	TGTGCCAGCAGTGAATCCAATCGACTAGCGGGACGCACAGATACGCAGTATTTT	CASSESNRLAGRTDTQYF
once	-	14	TRBV4-2	TRBJ2-7	TGTGCCAGCAGCCAAGTCGCAGCGGTGGACGAGCAGTACTTC	CASSQVAAVDEQYF
-	TRBD2	16	TRBV6-6	TRBJ2-2	TGTGCCAGCAGTTACACAGGGACTAGCGGCCCCGGGGAGCTGTTTTTT	CASSYTGTSGPGELFF
many	TRBD2	15	TRBV7-8	TRBJ2-2	TGTGCCAGCGCACCCGGGACTAGCGGGATCCGGGAGCTGTTTTTT	CASAPGTSGIRELFF
-	-	14	TRBV2	TRBJ2-1	TGTGCCAGCAGTGAAGCGCAAAGCTACCCAGAGCAGTTCTTC	CASSEAQSYPEQFF
-	TRBD1	16	TRBV5-1	TRBJ1-2	TGCGCCAGCAGCTTAGCTACAGGGGGCGGAATTTATGGCTACACCTTC	CASSLATGGGIYGYTF
-	-	16	TRBV4-1	TRBJ1-3	TGCGCCAGCAGCCAAGATCCGGGGGGCTTCGGAAACACCATATATTTT	CASSQDPGGFGNTIYF
few	-	11	TRBV6-1	TRBJ2-1	TGTGCCAGCAGTGAACACAATAACAGGTTCTTC	CASSEHNNRFF
-	-	13	TRBV28	TRBJ1-2	TGTGCCAGCAGTTCCGCCCCGAGCTATGGCTACACCTTC	CASSSAPSYGYTF
few	-	14	TRBV5-1	TRBJ2-2	TGCGCCAGCAGACTCACAGGGAACACCGGGGAGCTGTTTTTT	CASRLTGNTGELFF
-	-	13	TRBV13	TRBJ1-1	TGTGCCAGCAGCCTCCGACAGGATGCTGAAGCTTTCTTT	CASSLRQDAEAFF
-	TRBD2	19	TRBV2	TRBJ2-7	TGTGCCAGCAGTGAAGATTTTCCGGGACTAGCGGGACTAAACTACGAGCAGTACTTC	CASSEDFPGLAGLNYEQYF
-	-	15	TRBV29-1	TRBJ2-3	TGCAGCTCCCTTTGGGGCGTTGGCCGCACAGATACGCAGTATTTT	CSSLWGVGRTDTQYF
-	TRBD1	14	TRBV2	TRBJ2-1	TGTGCCAGCAGTGACAGGACAGGGGACAATGAGCAGTTCTTC	CASSDRTGDNEQFF
-	TRBD2	16	TRBV4-1	TRBJ2-1	TGCGCCAGCAGCCAATCTCTAGCGGGAGGGCGGAATGAGCAGTTCTTC	CASSQSLAGGRNEQFF
-	TRBD2	14	TRBV10-2	TRBJ2-1	TGCGCCAGCAGTGGACTAGCGGGACTCGATGAGCAGTTCTTC	CASSGLAGLDEQFF